The rows below give T cell receptor beta chains drawn from one sample of a study of Tregs in tolerant kidney transplant recipients. These receptors have no identified antigens. The repertoire was sequenced with immunoSEQ multiplex PCR; TCRdb's copy has only in-frame clones and lacks some. The data contain approximately 8,100 clones, 34% of them seen just once; the ten biggest clones take up about 6%. The input for sequencing was CD8+ T cells from blood cultured with allogeneic cells, taken before the transplant. The receptors come from a human patient who received a combined kidney and bone marrow transplant. The CDR3 runs from the conserved cysteine through the conserved F or W. Each record gives: V gene, J gene, CDR3 protein.

V gene: TRBV23-1
J gene: TRBJ1-1
CDR3 protein: CASSQSGQGDTEAFF

V gene: TRBV18
J gene: TRBJ2-7
CDR3 protein: CASSPVGGSYEQYF

V gene: TRBV5-4
J gene: TRBJ2-2
CDR3 protein: CASSQGTGLGGELFF

V gene: TRBV5-6
J gene: TRBJ2-3
CDR3 protein: CASSSPGTGADTQYF

V gene: TRBV21-1
J gene: TRBJ2-1
CDR3 protein: CASRPVLATPSDNEQFF

V gene: TRBV5-4
J gene: TRBJ2-7
CDR3 protein: CASSFPGGSYEQYF

V gene: TRBV11-2
J gene: TRBJ1-5
CDR3 protein: CASSLAGYNQPQHF

V gene: TRBV4-1
J gene: TRBJ2-1
CDR3 protein: CASSPPDSDEQFF

V gene: TRBV4-1
J gene: TRBJ2-7
CDR3 protein: CASSQGVTPYEQYF

V gene: TRBV27
J gene: TRBJ2-7
CDR3 protein: CASSPGQGYYEQYF

V gene: TRBV19
J gene: TRBJ2-1
CDR3 protein: CASSPGLYNEQFF